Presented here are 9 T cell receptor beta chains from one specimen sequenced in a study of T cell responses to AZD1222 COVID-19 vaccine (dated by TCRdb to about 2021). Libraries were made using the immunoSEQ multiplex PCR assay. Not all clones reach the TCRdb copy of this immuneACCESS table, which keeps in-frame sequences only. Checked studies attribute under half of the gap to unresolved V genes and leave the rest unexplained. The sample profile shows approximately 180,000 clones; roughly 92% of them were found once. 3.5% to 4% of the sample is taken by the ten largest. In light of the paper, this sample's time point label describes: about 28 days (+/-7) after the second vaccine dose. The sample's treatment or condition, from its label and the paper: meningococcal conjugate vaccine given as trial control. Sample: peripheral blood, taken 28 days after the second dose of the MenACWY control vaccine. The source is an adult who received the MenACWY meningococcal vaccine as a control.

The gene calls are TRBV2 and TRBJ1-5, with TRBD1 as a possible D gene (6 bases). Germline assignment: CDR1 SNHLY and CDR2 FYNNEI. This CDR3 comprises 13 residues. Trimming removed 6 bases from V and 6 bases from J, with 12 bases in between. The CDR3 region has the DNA TGTGCCAGCAGCCAGGGGCGAGGTCAGCCCCAGCATTTT. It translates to CASSQGRGQPQHF.

CDR3 residues: CASSQEFPLAKNIQYF. The CDR3 nucleotides read TGCGCCAGCAGCCAAGAATTTCCCCTAGCCAAAAACATTCAGTACTTC. V gene TRBV4-1 combines with J gene TRBJ2-4; no reliable D call. The CDR3 is 16 amino acids. Germline CDR1 MGHRA, CDR2 YSYEKL. V was pared by 0 bases and J by 0 bases, with 9 bases between.

DNA for the CDR3: TGCGCCAGCAGCTTGGGCTACGGCACCTACGAGCAGTACTTC. It encodes CASSLGYGTYEQYF. The chain joins TRBV5-1 to TRBJ2-7, with D hard to call. Germline V gene lookup returns CDR1 SGHRS and CDR2 YFSETQ. The germline V and J ends were trimmed by 0 bases and 2 bases, with 9 bases remaining between them. The CDR3 covers 14 residues. The full variable domain, with the rest looked up from reference TRBV5-1 and TRBJ2-7, is KAGVTQTPRYLIKTRGQQVTLSCSPISGHRSVSWYQQTPGQGLQFLFEYFSETQRNKGNFPGRFSGRQFSNSRSEMNVSTLELGDSALYLCASSLGYGTYEQYFGPGTRLTVT.

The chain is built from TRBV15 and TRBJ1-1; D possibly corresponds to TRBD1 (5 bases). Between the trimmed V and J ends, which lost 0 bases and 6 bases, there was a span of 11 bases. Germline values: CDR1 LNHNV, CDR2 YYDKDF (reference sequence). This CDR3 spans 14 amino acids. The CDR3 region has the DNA TGTGCCACCAGCAGAGATACGAGGACATCTGAAGCTTTCTTT. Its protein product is CATSRDTRTSEAFF.

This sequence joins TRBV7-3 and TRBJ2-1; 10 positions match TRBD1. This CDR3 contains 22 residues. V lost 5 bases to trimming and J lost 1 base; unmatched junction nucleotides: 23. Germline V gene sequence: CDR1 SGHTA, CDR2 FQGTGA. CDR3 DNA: TGTGCCAGCAGCCCCCACAATCGGCTGGGGGGACAGGGGTCCCTTTCCTACAATGAGCAGTTCTTC. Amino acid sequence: CASSPHNRLGGQGSLSYNEQFF.

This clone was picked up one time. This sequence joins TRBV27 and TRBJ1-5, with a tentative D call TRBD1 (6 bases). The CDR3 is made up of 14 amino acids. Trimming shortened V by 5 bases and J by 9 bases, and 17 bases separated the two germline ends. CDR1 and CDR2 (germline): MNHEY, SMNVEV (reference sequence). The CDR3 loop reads CASSPRTAPGPQHF. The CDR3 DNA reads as TGTGCCAGCAGTCCTCGGACAGCCCCGGGGCCCCAGCATTTT.

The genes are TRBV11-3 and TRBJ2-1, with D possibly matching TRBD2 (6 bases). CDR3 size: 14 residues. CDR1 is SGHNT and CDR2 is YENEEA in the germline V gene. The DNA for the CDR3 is TGTGCGACCCAGCCAGCGGGCTCCTACAATGAGCAGTTCTTC. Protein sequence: CATQPAGSYNEQFF. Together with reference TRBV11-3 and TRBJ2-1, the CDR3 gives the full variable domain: EAGVVQSPRYKIIEKKQPVAFWCNPISGHNTLYWYLQNLGQGPELLIRYENEEAVDDSQLPKDRFSAERLKGVDSTLKIQPAELGDSAVYLCATQPAGSYNEQFFGPGTRLTVL.

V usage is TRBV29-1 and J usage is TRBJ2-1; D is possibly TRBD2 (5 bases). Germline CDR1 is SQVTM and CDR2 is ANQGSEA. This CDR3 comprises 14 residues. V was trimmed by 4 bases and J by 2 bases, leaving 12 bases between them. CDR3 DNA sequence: TGCAGCGTTGCCGACCGGGGAGCCTACAATGAGCAGTTCTTC. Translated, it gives CSVADRGAYNEQFF.

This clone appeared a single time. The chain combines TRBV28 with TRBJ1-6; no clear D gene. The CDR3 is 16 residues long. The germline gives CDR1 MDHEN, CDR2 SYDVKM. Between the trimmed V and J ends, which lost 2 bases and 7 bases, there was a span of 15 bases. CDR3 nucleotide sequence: TGTGCCAGCAGTTTACCTAGCCCCTCCTCCAATTCACCCCTCCACTTT. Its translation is CASSLPSPSSNSPLHF. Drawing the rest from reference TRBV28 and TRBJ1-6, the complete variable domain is DVKVTQSSRYLVKRTGEKVFLECVQDMDHENMFWYRQDPGLGLRLIYFSYDVKMKEKGDIPEGYSVSREKKERFSLILESASTNQTSMYLCASSLPSPSSNSPLHFGNGTRLTVT.